A single sample is the source of the 8 T cell receptor beta chains below, sequenced in a study of Ad26.COV2.S vaccination and SARS-CoV-2 variants. Using immunoSEQ multiplex PCR, the repertoire was profiled, and TCRdb retains in-frame clones only, with some absent. The sample lists more than 300,000 clones, around four fifths occurring once. Noted treatment: around 19 received Ad26.COV2.S at low or high dose, single or two shots; about 5 received placebo; per-sample allocation not given. Day 63 after the first vaccine or placebo injection was the time point for sampling. Sequencing used peripheral blood, obtained in a trial of Ad26.COV2.S vaccine versus placebo. The receptors stem from a person aged 18-60 years who received the Ad26.COV2.S COVID-19 vaccine or a placebo.

The V call is TRBV6-5, the J call TRBJ1-1; D not resolved. This CDR3 spans 14 amino acids. Germline assignment: CDR1 MNHEY and CDR2 SVGAGI. V gave up 2 bases and J gave up 3 bases, with 10 bases separating them. The CDR3 nucleotides are TGTGCCAGCAGTTACGCCCAGTCCCACACTGAAGCTTTCTTT. Translation gives CASSYAQSHTEAFF.

The V call is TRBV5-8, the J call TRBJ1-3, with a weak D call TRBD1 (6 bases). This CDR3 has 17 amino acids. In germline, CDR1 is SGHTS, CDR2 YDEGEE. V was clipped by 2 bases and J by 0 bases, with 15 bases between them. The chain's CDR3 is CASSFGTGSSSGNTIYF. CDR3 sequence (DNA): TGTGCCAGCAGCTTTGGTACAGGGTCAAGCTCTGGAAACACCATATATTTT. The entire variable domain, with the rest obtained from reference TRBV5-8 and TRBJ1-3, is as follows: EAGVTQSPTHLIKTRGQQATLRCSPISGHTSVYWYQQALGLGLQFLLWYDEGEERNRGNFPPRFSGRQFPNYSSELNVNALELEDSALYLCASSFGTGSSSGNTIYFGEGSWLTVV.

CDR3 sequence: CASSFRGWGYTF. CDR3 nucleotide sequence: TGTGCCAGCAGTTTTAGGGGTTGGGGCTACACCTTC. The V call is TRBV12-3 or TRBV12-4, the J call TRBJ1-2; weak D call: TRBD1 (5 bases). The CDR3 is 12 amino acids. The germline V and J ends were trimmed by 3 bases and 8 bases, with 10 bases remaining between them.

This chain connects TRBV7-2 to TRBJ1-1; 7 bases align to TRBD1. This CDR3 contains 16 residues. J was trimmed by 1 base and V by 3 bases; bases with no gene match: 8. Germline assignment: CDR1 SGHTA and CDR2 FQGNSA. The CDR3: CASSFLWGQQNTEAFF. The CDR3 bases are TGTGCCAGCAGCTTCCTATGGGGACAGCAGAACACTGAAGCTTTCTTT. The variable domain in full, completed from reference TRBV7-2 and TRBJ1-1, reads GAGVSQSPSNKVTEKGKDVELRCDPISGHTALYWYRQSLGQGLEFLIYFQGNSAPDKSGLPSDRFSAERTGGSVSTLTIQRTQQEDSAVYLCASSFLWGQQNTEAFFGQGTRLTVV.

This chain uses TRBV24-1 with TRBJ2-2, with TRBD2 identical over 8 bases. CDR1 KGHDR and CDR2 SFDVKD come from the germline V gene. There are 14 residues in the CDR3. Germline trimming cut 4 bases from V and 7 bases from J; bases unmatched to any gene: 4. CDR3: CATSDRGGIGELFF. The CDR3 DNA sequence: TGTGCCACCAGTGACCGGGGGGGGATCGGGGAGCTGTTTTTT.

The CDR3 DNA sequence: TGTGCCAGCAGCTCTATCCAGGTCTCTGGAAACACCATATATTTT. Its translation is CASSSIQVSGNTIYF. The chain employs TRBV13 and TRBJ1-3; no firm D call. The CDR3 is 15 amino acids. Trimming stripped 4 bases from V and 0 bases from J, with 10 bases between. The germline V gene has CDR1 PRHDT and CDR2 FYEKMQ (reference sequence).

This clone was seen once. The rearrangement links TRBV5-8 to TRBJ2-4, with 7 nucleotides matching TRBD1. This CDR3 has 15 residues. Germline-derived CDR1 and CDR2 are SGHTS and YDEGEE. Unmatched junction bases numbered 4, after V lost 4 bases and J lost 0 bases. For the CDR3, the DNA is TGTGCCAGCAGCCGTACAGGGGTAGCCAAAAACATTCAGTACTTC. This translates into CASSRTGVAKNIQYF.

The gene calls are TRBV3-1 (or the pseudogene TRBV3-2) and TRBJ2-2; 12 bases are shared with TRBD2. The CDR3 covers 16 residues. Per the germline V gene, CDR1 is LGHDT and CDR2 is YNNKEL (reference sequence). J gave up 1 base and V 4 bases, and 1 base lay outside the gene matches. CDR3 loop: CASSRLAGENTGELFF. The CDR3 DNA sequence: TGTGCCAGCAGCCGACTAGCGGGGGAGAACACCGGGGAGCTGTTTTTT.